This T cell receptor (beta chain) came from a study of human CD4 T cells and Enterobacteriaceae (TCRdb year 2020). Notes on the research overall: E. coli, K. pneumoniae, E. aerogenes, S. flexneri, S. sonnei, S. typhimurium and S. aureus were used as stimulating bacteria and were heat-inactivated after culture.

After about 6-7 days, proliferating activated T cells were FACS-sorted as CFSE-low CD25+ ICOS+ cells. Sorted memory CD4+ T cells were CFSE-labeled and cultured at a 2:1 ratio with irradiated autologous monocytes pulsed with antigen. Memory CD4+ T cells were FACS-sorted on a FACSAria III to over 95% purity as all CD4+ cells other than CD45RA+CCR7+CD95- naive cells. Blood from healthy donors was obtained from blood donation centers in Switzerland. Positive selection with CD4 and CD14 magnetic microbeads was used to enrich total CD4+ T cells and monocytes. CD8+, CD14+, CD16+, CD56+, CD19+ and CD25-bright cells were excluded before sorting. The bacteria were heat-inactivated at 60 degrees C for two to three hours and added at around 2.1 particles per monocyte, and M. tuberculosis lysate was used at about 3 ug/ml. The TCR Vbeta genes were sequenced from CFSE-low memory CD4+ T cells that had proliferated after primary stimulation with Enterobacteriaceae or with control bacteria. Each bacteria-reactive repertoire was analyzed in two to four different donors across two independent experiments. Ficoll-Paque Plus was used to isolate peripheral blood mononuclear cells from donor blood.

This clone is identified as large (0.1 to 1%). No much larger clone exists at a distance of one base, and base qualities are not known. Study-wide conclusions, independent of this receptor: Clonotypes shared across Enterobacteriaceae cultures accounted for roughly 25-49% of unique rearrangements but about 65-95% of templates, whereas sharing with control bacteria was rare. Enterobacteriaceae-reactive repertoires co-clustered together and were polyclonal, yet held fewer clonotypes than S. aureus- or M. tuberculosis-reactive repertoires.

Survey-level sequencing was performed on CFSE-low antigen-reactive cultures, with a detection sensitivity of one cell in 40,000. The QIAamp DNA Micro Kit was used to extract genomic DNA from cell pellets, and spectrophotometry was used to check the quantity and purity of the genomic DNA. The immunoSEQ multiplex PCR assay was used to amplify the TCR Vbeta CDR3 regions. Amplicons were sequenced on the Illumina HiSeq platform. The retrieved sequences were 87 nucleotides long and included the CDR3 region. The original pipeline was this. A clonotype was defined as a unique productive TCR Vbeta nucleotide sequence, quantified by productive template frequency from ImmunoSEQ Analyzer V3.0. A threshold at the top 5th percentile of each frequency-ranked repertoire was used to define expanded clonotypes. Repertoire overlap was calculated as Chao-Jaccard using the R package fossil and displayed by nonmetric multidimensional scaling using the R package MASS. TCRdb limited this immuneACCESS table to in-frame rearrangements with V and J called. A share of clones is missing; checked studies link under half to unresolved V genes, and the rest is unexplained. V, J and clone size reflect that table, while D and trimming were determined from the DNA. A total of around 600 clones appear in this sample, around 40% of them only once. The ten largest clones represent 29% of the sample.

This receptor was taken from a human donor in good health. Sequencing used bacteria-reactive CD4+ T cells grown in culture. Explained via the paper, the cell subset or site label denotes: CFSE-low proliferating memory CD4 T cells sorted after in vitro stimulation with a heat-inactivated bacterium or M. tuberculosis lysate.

The sequenced DNA: TGTGCCAGCAGTGAAAGGGCGCAGGGGGCCTACGAGCAGTACTTC. This codes for CASSERAQGAYEQYF. The rearranged chain carries TRBV2 and TRBJ2-7, and 7 junctional nucleotides match TRBD1. CDR1 and CDR2, looked up from the germline V gene, are SNHLY and FYNNEI. V ends up 2 bases short and J 2 bases short, with an unmatched junction base count of 6. There are 15 amino acids in the CDR3, from cysteine to phenylalanine inclusive. CDR3 DNA only is kept here, 45 bases in frame from base 1. With the portions outside the CDR3 filled from the reference TRBV2 and TRBJ2-7 genes, the complete variable region becomes EPEVTQTPSHQVTQMGQEVILRCVPISNHLYFYWYRQILGQKVEFLVSFYNNEISEKSEIFDDQFSVERPDGSNFTLKIRSTKLEDSAMYFCASSERAQGAYEQYFGPGTRLTVT.